The clone carrying this TCR beta chain was observed a single time. Per the authors' pipeline: Reference gene primer amplification gave estimated nucleated cell counts. Some clones are missing from TCRdb's copy, which holds only in-frame ones; the method was immunoSEQ multiplex PCR. That table supplies the V and J calls and clone size; D and trimming were determined from the DNA. The sample carries approximately 230,000 clones, almost 90% recorded once. These data originate in a study of blood T cell repertoires in COVID-19. Study information: In each case, the material was cDNA or gDNA derived from T cells, B-cell-depleted T cells, or PBMCs.

The CDR3 has 13 residues. Germline assignment: CDR1 MNHEY and CDR2 SMNVEV (reference sequence). V lost 3 bases and J lost 4, with 10 bases in between. The cohort comprised adults aged roughly 18 to 95 years residing in about two dozen US areas. Clinical histories supplied by participants themselves formed the basis of cohort assignment. Sequencing used PBMCs or T cells enriched from blood (not recorded which). The V gene is TRBV27, the J gene TRBJ2-7; D perhaps matches TRBD1 (5 bases). The clonotype comes from a woman aged 45-60 years with acute COVID-19. Written as DNA, the CDR3 is TGTGCCAGCAGTTTGACAGAATCATACGAGCAGTACTTC. As protein: CASSLTESYEQYF.